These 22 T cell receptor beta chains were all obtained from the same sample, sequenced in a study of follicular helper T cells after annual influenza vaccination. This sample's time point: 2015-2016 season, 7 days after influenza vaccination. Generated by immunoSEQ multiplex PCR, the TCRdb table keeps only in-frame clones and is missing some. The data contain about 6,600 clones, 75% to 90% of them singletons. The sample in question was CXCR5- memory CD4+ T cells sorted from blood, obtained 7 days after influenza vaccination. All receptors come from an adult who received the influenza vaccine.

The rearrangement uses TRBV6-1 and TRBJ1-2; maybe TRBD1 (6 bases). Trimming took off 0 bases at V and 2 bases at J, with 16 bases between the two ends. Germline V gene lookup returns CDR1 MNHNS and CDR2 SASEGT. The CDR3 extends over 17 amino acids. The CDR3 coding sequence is TGTGCCAGCAGTGAAGCCCAACTTGGACAGACAAACTATGGCTACACCTTC. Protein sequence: CASSEAQLGQTNYGYTF.

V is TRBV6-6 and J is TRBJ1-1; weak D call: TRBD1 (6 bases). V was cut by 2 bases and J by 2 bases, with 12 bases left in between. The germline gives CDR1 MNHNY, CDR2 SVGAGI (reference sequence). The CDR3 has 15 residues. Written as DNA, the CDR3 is TGTGCCAGCAGTTACCCTACAGGGATCAACACTGAAGCTTTCTTT. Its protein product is CASSYPTGINTEAFF.

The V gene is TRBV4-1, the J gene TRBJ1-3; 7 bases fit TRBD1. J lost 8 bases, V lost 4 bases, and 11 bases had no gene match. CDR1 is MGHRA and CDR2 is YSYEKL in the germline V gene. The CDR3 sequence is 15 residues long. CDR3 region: CASSLGQRKGYTIYF. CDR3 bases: TGCGCCAGCAGCCTGGGACAGCGGAAAGGGTACACCATATATTTT.

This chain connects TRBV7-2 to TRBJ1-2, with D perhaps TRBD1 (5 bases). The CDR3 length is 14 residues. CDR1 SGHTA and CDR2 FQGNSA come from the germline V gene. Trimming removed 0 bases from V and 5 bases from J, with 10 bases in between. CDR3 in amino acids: CASSLAGASYGYTF. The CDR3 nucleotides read TGTGCCAGCAGCTTAGCTGGGGCGTCTTATGGCTACACCTTC.

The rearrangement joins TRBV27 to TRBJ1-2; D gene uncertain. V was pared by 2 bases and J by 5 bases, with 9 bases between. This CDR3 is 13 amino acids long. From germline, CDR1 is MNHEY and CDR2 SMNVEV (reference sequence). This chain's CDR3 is CASSLRSGYGYTF. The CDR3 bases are TGTGCCAGCAGTTTACGGAGCGGGTATGGCTACACCTTC.

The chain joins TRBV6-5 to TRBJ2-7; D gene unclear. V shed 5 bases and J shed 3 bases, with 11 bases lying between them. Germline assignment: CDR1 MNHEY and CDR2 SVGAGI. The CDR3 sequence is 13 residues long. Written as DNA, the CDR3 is TGTGCCAGCAGTATGACCAGTAGCTACGAGCAGTACTTC. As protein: CASSMTSSYEQYF.

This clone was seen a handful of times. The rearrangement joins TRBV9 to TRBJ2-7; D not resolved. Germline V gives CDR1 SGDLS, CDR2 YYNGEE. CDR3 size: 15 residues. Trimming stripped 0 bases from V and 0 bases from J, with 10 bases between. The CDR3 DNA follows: TGTGCCAGCAGCGTAGCAGCGCAGAGCTCCTACGAGCAGTACTTC. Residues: CASSVAAQSSYEQYF. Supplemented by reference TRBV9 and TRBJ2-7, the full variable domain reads DSGVTQTPKHLITATGQRVTLRCSPRSGDLSVYWYQQSLDQGLQFLIQYYNGEERAKGNILERFSAQQFPDLHSELNLSSLELGDSALYFCASSVAAQSSYEQYFGPGTRLTVT.

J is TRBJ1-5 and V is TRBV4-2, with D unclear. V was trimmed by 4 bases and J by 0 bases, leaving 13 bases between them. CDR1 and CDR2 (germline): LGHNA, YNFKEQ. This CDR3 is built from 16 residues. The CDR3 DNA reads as TGTGCCAGCAGCCGCGATTTCTCACTTAGCAATCAGCCCCAGCATTTT. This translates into CASSRDFSLSNQPQHF.

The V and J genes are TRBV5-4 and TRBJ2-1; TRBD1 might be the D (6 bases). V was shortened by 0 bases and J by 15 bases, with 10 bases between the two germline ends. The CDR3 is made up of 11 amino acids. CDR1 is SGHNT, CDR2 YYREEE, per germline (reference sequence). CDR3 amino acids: CASSLGQGTFF. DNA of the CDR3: TGTGCCAGCAGCTTGGGCCAGGGGACGTTCTTC.

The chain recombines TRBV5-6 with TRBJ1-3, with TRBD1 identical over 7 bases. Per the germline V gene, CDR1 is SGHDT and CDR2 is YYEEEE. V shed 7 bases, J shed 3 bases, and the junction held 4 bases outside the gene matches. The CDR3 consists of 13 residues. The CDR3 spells CASGQAYGNTIYF. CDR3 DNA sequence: TGTGCCAGCGGACAGGCTTATGGAAACACCATATATTTT.

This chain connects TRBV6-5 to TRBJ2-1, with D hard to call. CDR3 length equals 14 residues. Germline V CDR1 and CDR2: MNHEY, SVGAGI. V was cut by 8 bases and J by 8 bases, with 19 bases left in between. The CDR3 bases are TGTGCCAGCGGAGACGGTTCCAAAACCCATGAGCAGTTCTTC. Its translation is CASGDGSKTHEQFF.

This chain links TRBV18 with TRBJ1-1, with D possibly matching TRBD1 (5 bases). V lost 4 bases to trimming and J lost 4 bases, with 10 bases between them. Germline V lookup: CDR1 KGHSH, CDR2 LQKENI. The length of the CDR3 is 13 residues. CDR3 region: CASSQGSATEAFF. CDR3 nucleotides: TGTGCCAGCTCACAGGGGAGCGCCACTGAAGCTTTCTTT.

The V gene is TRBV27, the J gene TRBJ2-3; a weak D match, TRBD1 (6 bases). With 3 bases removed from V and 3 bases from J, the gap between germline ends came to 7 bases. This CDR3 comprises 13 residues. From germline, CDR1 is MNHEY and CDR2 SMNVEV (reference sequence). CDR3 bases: TGTGCCAGCAGTTTTCAGGGGACAGATACGCAGTATTTT. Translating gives CASSFQGTDTQYF.

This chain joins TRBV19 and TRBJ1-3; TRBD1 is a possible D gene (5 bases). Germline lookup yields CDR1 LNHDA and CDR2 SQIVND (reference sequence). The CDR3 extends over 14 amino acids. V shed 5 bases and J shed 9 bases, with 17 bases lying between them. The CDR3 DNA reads TGTGCCAGTAGTCTCGGGCGCCAGGGAGGCACCATATATTTT. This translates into CASSLGRQGGTIYF.

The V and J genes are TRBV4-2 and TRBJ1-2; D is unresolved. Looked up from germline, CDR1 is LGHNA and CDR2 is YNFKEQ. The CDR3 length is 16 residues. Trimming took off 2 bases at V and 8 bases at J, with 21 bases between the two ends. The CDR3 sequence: CASSQKTLSLYGGYTF. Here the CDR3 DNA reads TGTGCCAGCAGCCAAAAGACGCTGAGTCTATATGGAGGCTACACCTTC.

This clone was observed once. CDR3 region: CASSLLTSGGAPFF. CDR3 nucleotide sequence: TGTGCCAGCAGCTTACTGACTAGCGGGGGGGCCCCGTTCTTC. The chain links TRBV11-2 to TRBJ2-1, with 14 bases that match TRBD2. V shed 2 bases and J 15 bases; nucleotides not matched to a gene: 6. This CDR3 comprises 14 residues. Germline V lookup: CDR1 SGHAT, CDR2 FQNNGV.

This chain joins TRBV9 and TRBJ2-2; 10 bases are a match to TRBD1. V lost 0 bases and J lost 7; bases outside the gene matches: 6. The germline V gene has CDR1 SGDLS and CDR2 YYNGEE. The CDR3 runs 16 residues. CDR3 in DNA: TGTGCCAGCAGCGTAGAGGGACAGGGGAGGGGCGGGGAGCTGTTTTTT. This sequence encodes CASSVEGQGRGGELFF.

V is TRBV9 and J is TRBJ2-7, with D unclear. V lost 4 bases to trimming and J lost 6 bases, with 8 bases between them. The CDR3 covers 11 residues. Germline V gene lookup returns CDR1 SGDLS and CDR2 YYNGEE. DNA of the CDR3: TGTGCCAGCAGCACACGGCTCGAGCAGTACTTC. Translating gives CASSTRLEQYF.

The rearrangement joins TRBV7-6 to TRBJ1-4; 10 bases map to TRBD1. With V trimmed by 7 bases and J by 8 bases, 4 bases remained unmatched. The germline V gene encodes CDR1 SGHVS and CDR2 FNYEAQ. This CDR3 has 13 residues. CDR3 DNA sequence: TGTGCCAGCACCCGGGACAGGGGCGAAAAACTGTTTTTT. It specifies CASTRDRGEKLFF.

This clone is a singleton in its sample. The CDR3 DNA reads as TGTGCCAGCAGCCAAGGCGGGGGGGGCTCCGGGGAGCTGTTTTTT. It specifies CASSQGGGGSGELFF. The rearrangement links TRBV4-2 to TRBJ2-2; 9 positions match TRBD2. Germline assignment: CDR1 LGHNA and CDR2 YNFKEQ. This CDR3 contains 15 residues. V lost 1 base, J lost 6 bases, and 3 bases stayed unmatched.

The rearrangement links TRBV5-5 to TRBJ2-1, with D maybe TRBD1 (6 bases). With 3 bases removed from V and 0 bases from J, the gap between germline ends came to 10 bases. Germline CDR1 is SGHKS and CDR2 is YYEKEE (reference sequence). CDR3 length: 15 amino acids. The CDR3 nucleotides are TGTGCCAGCAGCTACGGACAGAGCTCCTACAATGAGCAGTTCTTC. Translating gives CASSYGQSSYNEQFF.

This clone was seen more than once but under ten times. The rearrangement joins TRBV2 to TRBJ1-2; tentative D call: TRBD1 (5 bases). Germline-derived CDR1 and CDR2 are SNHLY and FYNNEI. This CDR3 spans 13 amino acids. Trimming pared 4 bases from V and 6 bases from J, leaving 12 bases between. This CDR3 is CASSVGRVNGYTF. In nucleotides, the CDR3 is TGTGCCAGCAGTGTTGGCAGGGTAAATGGCTACACCTTC.